Each of the 25 T cell receptor beta chains below was sequenced from the same sample in a study of PD-L1 blockade in urothelial cancer. Indicated time point: pretreatment peripheral blood. Libraries were prepared by immunoSEQ multiplex PCR; TCRdb keeps only in-frame clonotypes and omits some of them. Of 75,000 to 95,000 clones listed, 70% to 90% were seen once; the top ten hold about 6.2%. The sample in question was PBMCs, obtained around atezolizumab (anti-PD-L1) treatment. The receptors stem from a man aged 40-49 years with urothelial cancer.

The V call is TRBV5-1, the J call TRBJ2-5; weak D call: TRBD2 (6 bases). CDR3 length equals 13 residues. Per the germline V gene, CDR1 is SGHRS and CDR2 is YFSETQ. Trimming took off 5 bases at V and 0 bases at J, with 8 bases between the two ends. The CDR3 coding sequence is TGCGCCAGCAGGCGGGACTACCAAGAGACCCAGTACTTC. Translating it yields CASRRDYQETQYF.

The chain couples TRBV4-1 to TRBJ2-1, with 7 bases fitting TRBD2. CDR3 length: 14 amino acids. Germline V lookup: CDR1 MGHRA, CDR2 YSYEKL. V lost 4 bases and J lost 8; bases outside the gene matches: 8. The DNA of the CDR3 is TGCGCCAGCAGCCCATTACTAGCGCTTGATGAGCAGTTCTTC. It is translated as CASSPLLALDEQFF.

This clone was recorded once. The chain combines TRBV6-1 with TRBJ2-7, with D maybe TRBD2 (7 bases). V gave up 7 bases and J gave up 0 bases, with 13 bases separating them. Germline CDR1 reads MNHNS; CDR2 reads SASEGT. The CDR3 contains 14 residues. The DNA of the CDR3 is TGTGCCAGCATAGGGAGGGGGAGCTCCTACGAGCAGTACTTC. Protein: CASIGRGSSYEQYF.

This clone was seen just once. CDR3 loop: CASSQVGGTVLGYTF. CDR3 coding DNA: TGTGCCAGCAGCCAAGTTGGGGGGACCGTCTTGGGCTACACCTTC. The chain links TRBV4-2 to TRBJ1-2; D possibly corresponds to TRBD1 (5 bases). CDR3 size: 15 residues. From germline, CDR1 is LGHNA and CDR2 YNFKEQ. Between the trimmed V and J ends, which lost 1 base and 8 bases, there was a span of 17 bases.

The chain has TRBV28 and TRBJ2-7, with a tentative D call TRBD2 (5 bases). Trimming removed 6 bases from V and 2 bases from J, with 14 bases in between. Germline lookup yields CDR1 MDHEN and CDR2 SYDVKM. This CDR3 has 14 residues. The CDR3 DNA reads as TGTGCCAGCAGCTTACTTGGACTTACCTACGAGCAGTACTTC. This translates into CASSLLGLTYEQYF. The full variable domain, its missing parts supplied by reference TRBV28 and TRBJ2-7, is DVKVTQSSRYLVKRTGEKVFLECVQDMDHENMFWYRQDPGLGLRLIYFSYDVKMKEKGDIPEGYSVSREKKERFSLILESASTNQTSMYLCASSLLGLTYEQYFGPGTRLTVT.

The chain couples TRBV2 to TRBJ2-6; 7 bases map to TRBD1. The V gene's germline CDR1 is SNHLY and CDR2 FYNNEI. CDR3 size: 15 residues. V was pared by 7 bases and J by 4 bases, with 7 bases of the junction left unmatched. The CDR3: CASTGDSFGANVLTF. CDR3 nucleotide sequence: TGTGCCAGCACCGGGGACAGCTTCGGGGCCAACGTCCTGACTTTC.

This sequence joins TRBV5-1 and TRBJ2-2; maybe TRBD2 (7 bases). V was clipped by 4 bases and J by 4 bases, with 11 bases between them. Germline V lookup: CDR1 SGHRS, CDR2 YFSETQ. This CDR3 has 14 amino acids. As DNA, the CDR3 is TGCGCCAGCAGCAGCGGGACATCCACCGGGGAGCTGTTTTTT. Translated: CASSSGTSTGELFF.

The chain combines TRBV6-5 with TRBJ2-1, with TRBD2 matching 9 bases. The ends lost 1 base at V and 12 bases at J; junction bases unmatched: 10. Germline CDR1 MNHEY, CDR2 SVGAGI. The CDR3 consists of 15 residues. This chain's CDR3 is CASSYLSLAGVRQFF. The DNA for the CDR3 is TGTGCCAGCAGTTACTTGTCCTTAGCGGGAGTCCGGCAGTTCTTC.

This chain joins TRBV28 and TRBJ1-5, with D maybe TRBD1 (6 bases). With 8 bases removed from V and 11 bases from J, the gap between germline ends came to 19 bases. Per germline, CDR1 MDHEN and CDR2 SYDVKM. The CDR3 is 13 amino acids. Here the CDR3 reads CASLGTTISSQHF. In nucleotides, the CDR3 is TGTGCCAGCCTCGGGACAACGATCAGCTCCCAGCATTTT.

This clone was seen a single time. The rearrangement links TRBV11-2 to TRBJ2-7; 7 positions agree with TRBD1. The CDR3 runs to 19 residues. Germline V gene lookup returns CDR1 SGHAT and CDR2 FQNNGV. V dropped 1 base and J dropped 2; count of bases not matched to a gene: 17. In DNA, the CDR3 is TGTGCCAGCAGCTTAGCCCACCGGTCGTCCGGGACAGCGCCCTACGAGCAGTACTTC. It encodes CASSLAHRSSGTAPYEQYF.

V gene TRBV29-1 combines with J gene TRBJ1-2, with a weak D call TRBD1 (6 bases). Trimming shortened V by 4 bases and J by 8 bases, and 17 bases separated the two germline ends. CDR3 length: 13 residues. Germline assignment: CDR1 SQVTM and CDR2 ANQGSEA. CDR3 sequence (DNA): TGCAGCGTTGGAGCCTCAGGGGCGCGAGGCTACACCTTC. The encoded protein is CSVGASGARGYTF.

J is TRBJ1-5 and V is TRBV7-2; TRBD1 aligns across 8 bases. Looked up from germline, CDR1 is SGHTA and CDR2 is FQGNSA. This CDR3 has 15 amino acids. With 2 bases clipped from V and 3 bases from J, the junction kept 3 bases outside the gene matches. CDR3 protein: CASSLRTGSNQPQHF. CDR3 sequence (DNA): TGTGCCAGCAGCTTACGGACAGGGTCCAATCAGCCCCAGCATTTT. Looking up the rest from reference TRBV7-2 and TRBJ1-5 gives the full variable domain: GAGVSQSPSNKVTEKGKDVELRCDPISGHTALYWYRQSLGQGLEFLIYFQGNSAPDKSGLPSDRFSAERTGGSVSTLTIQRTQQEDSAVYLCASSLRTGSNQPQHFGDGTRLSIL.

The chain has TRBV2 and TRBJ1-5; 10 nucleotides line up with TRBD1. Germline-derived CDR1 and CDR2 are SNHLY and FYNNEI. The ends lost 5 bases at V and 9 bases at J; junction bases unmatched: 7. This CDR3 is built from 14 residues. The chain's CDR3 is CASSIRDRGSPQHF. CDR3 nucleotide sequence: TGTGCCAGCAGTATCCGGGACAGGGGTTCGCCCCAGCATTTT. Variable domain in full (rest from reference TRBV2 and TRBJ1-5): EPEVTQTPSHQVTQMGQEVILRCVPISNHLYFYWYRQILGQKVEFLVSFYNNEISEKSEIFDDQFSVERPDGSNFTLKIRSTKLEDSAMYFCASSIRDRGSPQHFGDGTRLSIL.

The sample holds a few counts of this clone. The rearrangement links TRBV2 to TRBJ2-7; TRBD1 might be the D (6 bases). Germline V gene lookup returns CDR1 SNHLY and CDR2 FYNNEI. Deletions cut 0 bases from V and 5 bases from J, with 8 bases between. This CDR3 has 13 residues. The CDR3 protein is CASSEAQGHEQYF. CDR3 DNA: TGTGCCAGCAGTGAAGCGCAGGGGCACGAGCAGTACTTC.

The CDR3 sequence is CASRAGRDGYTF. CDR3 DNA: TGTGCCAGCAGGGCAGGGAGGGATGGCTACACCTTC. The chain is built from TRBV6-5 and TRBJ1-2; weak D call: TRBD1 (5 bases). The CDR3 has 12 amino acids. Germline CDR1 reads MNHEY; CDR2 reads SVGAGI. V gave up 6 bases and J gave up 6 bases, with 11 bases separating them.

The genes are TRBV9 and TRBJ2-1; TRBD2 matches 9 bases. V was clipped by 1 base and J by 9 bases; unmatched bases: 8. Germline CDR1 reads SGDLS; CDR2 reads YYNGEE. The CDR3 consists of 15 residues. CDR3 nucleotide sequence: TGTGCCAGCAGCGTATGGGCGGGAGGGGGCGGTGAGCAGTTCTTC. Translated, it gives CASSVWAGGGGEQFF.

J is TRBJ1-1 and V is TRBV2; TRBD1 is a possible D gene (6 bases). Germline CDR1 is SNHLY and CDR2 is FYNNEI. This CDR3 has 13 residues. V lost 6 bases and J 4 bases, leaving 12 bases between the germline ends. CDR3 DNA sequence: TGTGCCAGCAGGAAACAGGGTAGCACTGAAGCTTTCTTT. The encoded protein is CASRKQGSTEAFF.

V and J are TRBV28 and TRBJ1-3; tentative D call: TRBD1 (6 bases). The CDR3 sequence is 15 residues long. Trimming removed 2 bases from V and 2 bases from J, with 10 bases in between. Germline V CDR1 and CDR2: MDHEN, SYDVKM. DNA for the CDR3: TGTGCCAGCAGTTTAATCCGGGACACTGGAAACACCATATATTTT. It codes for CASSLIRDTGNTIYF.

The chain combines TRBV10-2 with TRBJ2-5; D remains unclear. Germline V gene lookup returns CDR1 WSHSY and CDR2 SAAADI. Trimming left V 10 bases short and J 7 bases short, with 7 bases between. The CDR3 covers 9 residues. The CDR3, as DNA: TGCGCCAAATCCGGGACCCAGTACTTC. It translates to CAKSGTQYF.

Only a few counts were recorded for this clone. The DNA for the CDR3 is TGTGCCAGCAGTGATGGCCCTGGGGCCAACGTCCTGACTTTC. Its translation: CASSDGPGANVLTF. V usage is TRBV25-1 and J usage is TRBJ2-6; D is undetermined. There are 14 residues in the CDR3. Germline assignment: CDR1 MGHDK and CDR2 SYGVNS. Trimming took off 3 bases at V and 2 bases at J, with 5 bases between the two ends.

V is TRBV7-3 and J is TRBJ2-3, with TRBD2 matching 14 bases. Germline V CDR1 and CDR2: SGHTA, FQGTGA. There are 17 residues in the CDR3. V shed 4 bases, J shed 5 bases, and the junction held 8 bases outside the gene matches. The CDR3 loop reads CASSSLGTSGSGDTQYF. The CDR3 bases are TGTGCCAGCAGCTCCCTAGGGACTAGCGGGAGTGGAGATACGCAGTATTTT.

This rearrangement joins TRBV7-2 to TRBJ1-5, with 7 bases that match TRBD1. V shed 5 bases and J 3 bases; nucleotides not matched to a gene: 4. The V gene's germline CDR1 is SGHTA and CDR2 FQGNSA. The CDR3 contains 14 residues. CDR3 sequence reads: CASSPGQTNQPQHF. The CDR3 coding sequence is TGTGCCAGCAGCCCGGGACAGACCAATCAGCCCCAGCATTTT.

The chain employs TRBV25-1 and TRBJ2-7; TRBD2 aligns across 8 bases. Germline CDR1 MGHDK, CDR2 SYGVNS. This CDR3 has 14 residues. Trimming cost V 3 bases and J 7 bases; bases outside gene matches: 8. The CDR3 coding sequence is TGTGCCAGCAGTGAGCGAGCGGGGGCCCGGGAGCAGTACTTC. Its translation: CASSERAGAREQYF.

The V call is TRBV9, the J call TRBJ2-3; 10 bases are shared with TRBD2. The CDR3 length is 17 residues. Germline V CDR1 and CDR2: SGDLS, YYNGEE. Germline trimming cut 1 base from V and 2 bases from J; bases unmatched to any gene: 7. The CDR3 coding sequence is TGTGCCAGCAGCGTACGAGGACTAGCGGCGTTCACAGATACGCAGTATTTT. This gives the protein CASSVRGLAAFTDTQYF.

This clone was found once. This sequence joins TRBV30 and TRBJ1-5; no reliable D call. Trimming removed 8 bases at V and 1 base at J, with 15 bases between. Germline V CDR1 and CDR2: GTSNPN, SVGIG (reference sequence). This CDR3 region has 14 residues. As DNA, the CDR3 is TGTGCCGGAACTTCAGGATCGAGCAATCAGCCCCAGCATTTT. It codes for CAGTSGSSNQPQHF.